This T cell receptor (beta chain) was sequenced for a study of T-cell reconstitution after alpha-beta-depleted transplantation in children. V was shortened by 1 base and J by 4 bases, with 5 bases between the two germline ends. Germline CDR1 is SGHAT and CDR2 is FQNNGV. This CDR3 contains 13 residues. A TCRbeta library incorporating unique molecular identifiers was prepared. TCRdb reanalysed the PCR reads using MiXCR and keeps one entry per CDR3 protein. The sample consists of roughly 350,000 distinct CDR3 sequences, 16% of them appearing once. This TCR was recovered from a male patient aged 2-9 years who had a stem cell transplant for acute lymphoblastic leukemia, so the T cells may come from the graft donor. The material was PBMCs, mostly from graft donor cells, obtained 360 days after TCRalphabeta/CD19-depleted stem cell transplant. The chain is built from TRBV11-2 and TRBJ1-5; D remains ambiguous. CDR3 loop: CASSLVENQPQHF. CDR3 bases: TGTGCCAGCAGCTTAGTCGAGAATCAGCCCCAGCATTTT. The full variable domain, with the rest looked up from reference TRBV11-2 and TRBJ1-5, is EAGVAQSPRYKIIEKRQSVAFWCNPISGHATLYWYQQILGQGPKLLIQFQNNGVVDDSQLPKDRFSAERLKGVDSTLKIQPAKLEDSAVYLCASSLVENQPQHFGDGTRLSIL.